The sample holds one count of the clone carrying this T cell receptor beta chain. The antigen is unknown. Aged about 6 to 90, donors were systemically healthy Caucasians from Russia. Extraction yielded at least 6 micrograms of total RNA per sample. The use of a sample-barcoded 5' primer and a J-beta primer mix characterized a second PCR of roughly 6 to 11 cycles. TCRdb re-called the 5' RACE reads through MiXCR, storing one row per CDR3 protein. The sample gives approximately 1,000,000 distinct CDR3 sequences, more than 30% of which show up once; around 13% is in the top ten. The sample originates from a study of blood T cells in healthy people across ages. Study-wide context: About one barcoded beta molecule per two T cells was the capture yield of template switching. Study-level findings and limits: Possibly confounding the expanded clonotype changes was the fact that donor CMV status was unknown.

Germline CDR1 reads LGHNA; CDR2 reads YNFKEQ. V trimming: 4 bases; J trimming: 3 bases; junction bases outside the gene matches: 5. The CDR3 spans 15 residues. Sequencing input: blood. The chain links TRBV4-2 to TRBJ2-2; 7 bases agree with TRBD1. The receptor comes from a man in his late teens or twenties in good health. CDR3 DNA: TGTGCCAGCAGCCGAGGGGGCCAGTACACCGGGGAGCTGTTTTTT. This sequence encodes CASSRGGQYTGELFF.